Below are 27 T cell receptor beta chains sequenced from a single sample in a study of blood T cell repertoires in COVID-19. Produced via immunoSEQ multiplex PCR; TCRdb's table is partial and in-frame only. The sample holds over 200,000 clones; 83% are singletons and the top ten take 2.5% to 3%. Source material: peripheral blood. The source of these receptors is a woman in her forties with active or convalescent COVID-19.

This sequence joins TRBV4-1 and TRBJ1-1, with D unresolved. CDR3 length equals 14 residues. Trimming removed 8 bases at V and 2 bases at J, with 15 bases between. The germline V gene encodes CDR1 MGHRA and CDR2 YSYEKL. This CDR3 is CASGPRHDNTEAFF. The CDR3 coding sequence is TGCGCCAGCGGCCCTCGACACGATAACACTGAAGCTTTCTTT.

The chain has TRBV2 and TRBJ1-4; TRBD1 might be the D (5 bases). CDR1 is SNHLY, CDR2 FYNNEI, per germline. This CDR3 is 14 amino acids long. V lost 4 bases, J lost 8 bases, and 14 bases lay in between. In DNA form, the CDR3 reads TGTGCCAGCAGTGTTTCGGCTAGGGGCGAAAAACTGTTTTTT. Residues: CASSVSARGEKLFF.

The rearrangement uses TRBV18 and TRBJ1-1; D call uncertain. This CDR3 spans 14 amino acids. Germline V gives CDR1 KGHSH, CDR2 LQKENI. Trimming removed 3 bases from V and 5 bases from J, with 13 bases in between. CDR3 sequence reads: CASSPRELGTEAFF. DNA for the CDR3: TGTGCCAGCTCACCGAGGGAGTTGGGGACTGAAGCTTTCTTT.

The chain recombines TRBV29-1 with TRBJ1-2, with D possibly TRBD1 on 6 matching bases. Germline V lookup: CDR1 SQVTM, CDR2 ANQGSEA. The length of the CDR3 is 11 residues. The V end lost 7 bases, the J end lost 4 bases, and 10 bases lay between the germline ends. The CDR3 DNA reads TGCAGCGCTAGGGACACCTATGGCTACACCTTC. Its translation is CSARDTYGYTF.

The rearrangement uses TRBV3-1 (or the pseudogene TRBV3-2) and TRBJ2-2; D unclear. Deletions cut 7 bases from V and 4 bases from J, with 10 bases between. Germline V gives CDR1 LGHDT, CDR2 YNNKEL (reference sequence). There are 13 residues in the CDR3. The CDR3 loop reads CASNSRGTGELFF. Written as DNA, the CDR3 is TGTGCCAGCAACTCCCGCGGCACCGGGGAGCTGTTTTTT.

This sequence joins TRBV5-1 and TRBJ1-3, with 10 bases lining up with TRBD1. In germline, CDR1 is SGHRS, CDR2 YFSETQ. J lost 2 bases, V lost 4 bases, and 6 bases had no gene match. The CDR3 runs to 16 residues. CDR3 sequence reads: CASSLPGTGAGNTIYF. CDR3 bases: TGCGCCAGCAGCCTCCCCGGGACAGGGGCTGGAAACACCATATATTTT.

Comments on this clone: The junction differs from germline at one of its ends, possibly a read error. The chain couples TRBV7-7 to TRBJ2-2, with a tentative D call TRBD1 (6 bases). CDR1 SSHAT and CDR2 FNYEAQ come from the germline V gene (reference sequence). The CDR3 consists of 15 residues. The CDR3 sequence is CASSPMTGNTGELFF. For the CDR3, the DNA is TGTGCTAGCAGCCCAATGACAGGGAACACCGGGGAGCTGTTTTTT.

This rearrangement joins TRBV3-1 (or the pseudogene TRBV3-2) to TRBJ1-2; 7 nucleotides align to TRBD1. The ends lost 4 bases at V and 4 bases at J; junction bases unmatched: 3. The CDR3 covers 13 residues. Per the germline V gene, CDR1 is LGHDT and CDR2 is YNNKEL (reference sequence). The CDR3 DNA reads TGTGCCAGCAGCCCGGGACAGTCCTATGGCTACACCTTC. This encodes CASSPGQSYGYTF.

This clone was seen more than once but under ten times. This chain joins TRBV7-6 and TRBJ2-7, with TRBD1 matching over 8 bases. This CDR3 has 15 amino acids. Germline CDR1 and CDR2: SGHVS and FNYEAQ. V was clipped by 5 bases and J by 6 bases; unmatched bases: 12. The chain's CDR3 is CASSPGGRTGREQYF. For the CDR3, the DNA is TGTGCCAGCAGCCCGGGCGGCCGGACAGGGCGCGAGCAGTACTTC.

The CDR3 nucleotides are TGTGCCAGCAGCGCAGGGGTGGGCACTGAAGCTTTCTTT. Its translation: CASSAGVGTEAFF. The chain is built from TRBV28 and TRBJ1-1; a possible D gene is TRBD1 (6 bases). The CDR3 has 13 residues. The V gene's germline CDR1 is MDHEN and CDR2 SYDVKM. Trimming took 6 bases from V and 4 from J, leaving 12 bases between them.

The chain recombines TRBV11-3 with TRBJ1-1; D uncertain. CDR1 and CDR2 (germline): SGHNT, YENEEA. Trimming pared 1 base from V and 8 bases from J, leaving 11 bases between. The CDR3 contains 13 residues. The CDR3 sequence is CASSLGLYREAFF. As DNA, the CDR3 is TGTGCCAGCAGCTTAGGTCTATACCGCGAAGCTTTCTTT.

The chain carries TRBV24-1 and TRBJ2-7; 7 nucleotides agree with TRBD2. Germline CDR1 and CDR2: KGHDR and SFDVKD. CDR3 length: 15 amino acids. The trim removed 4 bases at V and 4 bases at J, leaving 9 bases unmatched. In DNA, the CDR3 is TGTGCCACCAGTGACCACGGGAGCGGGACGTACGAGCAGTACTTC. This gives the protein CATSDHGSGTYEQYF.

This clone has only one observation. The J gene is TRBJ1-1, the V gene TRBV6-6, with D uncertain. Trimming stripped 6 bases from V and 0 bases from J, with 14 bases between. The CDR3 contains 15 residues. CDR1 and CDR2 (germline): MNHNY, SVGAGI (reference sequence). CDR3 loop: CASSHGRRLNTEAFF. The CDR3 DNA follows: TGTGCCAGCAGCCACGGGAGACGTTTGAACACTGAAGCTTTCTTT.

Written as DNA, the CDR3 is TGTGCCAGTAGTCTGAGTAGCGGGCTCTACAATGAGCAGTTCTTC. This translates into CASSLSSGLYNEQFF. The chain links TRBV19 to TRBJ2-1; 7 bases are a match to TRBD2. Germline CDR1 LNHDA, CDR2 SQIVND (reference sequence). The CDR3 sequence is 15 residues long. After removal of 5 bases from V and 3 bases from J, the junction contained 7 bases not matched to a gene.

Written as DNA, the CDR3 is TGTGCCAGCAGCCAGTGGAGTCAGGGCTTCTATGGCTACACCTTC. It codes for CASSQWSQGFYGYTF. The chain joins TRBV7-2 to TRBJ1-2; D perhaps matches TRBD1 (5 bases). V was trimmed by 5 bases and J by 4 bases, leaving 17 bases between them. The CDR3 contains 15 residues. Germline V gives CDR1 SGHTA, CDR2 FQGNSA.

This clone has a handful of counts. This chain uses TRBV28 with TRBJ1-2; TRBD1 matches at 9 bases. CDR1 and CDR2 from the germline V gene are MDHEN and SYDVKM. V shed 3 bases and J 2 bases; nucleotides not matched to a gene: 13. The CDR3 is made up of 18 amino acids. CDR3 bases: TGTGCCAGCAGTTTTGTGGACCGGCCCGGGACAGGGAACTATGGCTACACCTTC. Translating it yields CASSFVDRPGTGNYGYTF.

The rearrangement joins TRBV6-1 to TRBJ2-3; weak D call: TRBD2 (6 bases). This CDR3 comprises 17 residues. The V gene lost 0 bases and the J gene lost 5 bases, with 18 bases spanning the gap. The germline CDR1 and CDR2 sequences are MNHNS and SASEGT. The CDR3 DNA reads as TGTGCCAGCAGTGAAGCGGGGTGGGTAGCGGTGGGAGATACGCAGTATTTT. This codes for CASSEAGWVAVGDTQYF.

This clone showed up many times. V and J are TRBV5-6 and TRBJ2-3; D ambiguous. Germline-derived CDR1 and CDR2 are SGHDT and YYEEEE. This CDR3 has 14 amino acids. V was pared by 4 bases and J by 4 bases, with 13 bases between. CDR3 coding DNA: TGTGCCAGCAGCCGTCCAGCGACCCCAGATACGCAGTATTTT. Its protein is CASSRPATPDTQYF.

The chain combines TRBV18 with TRBJ1-2; 7 bases map to TRBD1. Germline V gene lookup returns CDR1 KGHSH and CDR2 LQKENI. Unmatched junction bases numbered 6, after V lost 1 base and J lost 7 bases. The CDR3 contains 14 residues. This chain's CDR3 is CASSPLQGIRGYTF. CDR3 DNA sequence: TGTGCCAGCTCACCACTACAGGGGATACGTGGCTACACCTTC.

This chain uses TRBV7-3 with TRBJ2-5, with a weak D call TRBD2 (7 bases). The length of the CDR3 is 17 residues. Germline-derived CDR1 and CDR2 are SGHTA and FQGTGA. The V and J ends lost 1 base and 5 bases respectively, with 20 bases between them. CDR3 amino acids: CASSLNGGGGGEETQYF. For the CDR3, the DNA is TGTGCCAGCAGCTTAAACGGCGGGGGCGGCGGGGAGGAGACCCAGTACTTC.

The chain employs TRBV19 and TRBJ1-5, with 8 positions matching TRBD1. This CDR3 contains 14 residues. Germline CDR1 LNHDA, CDR2 SQIVND (reference sequence). V was clipped by 9 bases and J by 5 bases; unmatched bases: 9. CDR3 nucleotide sequence: TGTGCCAGCAGGCGGACAGGGAACGATCAGCCCCAGCATTTT. Its translation: CASRRTGNDQPQHF.

The chain has TRBV6-2 or TRBV6-3 and TRBJ2-3, with 13 bases aligning to TRBD2. The CDR3 consists of 16 residues. Germline V lookup: CDR1 MNHEY, CDR2 SVGEGT. The V segment lost 6 bases and the J segment 5 bases; nucleotides outside the gene matches: 8. The chain's CDR3 is CASSPPLAGGKDTQYF. In nucleotides, the CDR3 is TGTGCCAGCAGCCCTCCACTAGCGGGGGGGAAAGATACGCAGTATTTT.

The rearrangement joins TRBV27 to TRBJ1-5, with 8 bases matching TRBD1. CDR1 and CDR2 (germline): MNHEY, SMNVEV (reference sequence). The CDR3 consists of 16 residues. Germline trimming cut 3 bases from V and 6 bases from J; bases unmatched to any gene: 10. CDR3 in amino acids: CASSFHRTGSLQPQHF. In DNA, the CDR3 is TGTGCCAGCAGTTTCCATCGGACAGGGTCTCTTCAGCCCCAGCATTTT.

In this sample, this clone turned up once. The V gene is TRBV24-1, the J gene TRBJ1-2; D perhaps matches TRBD1 (5 bases). Trimming removed 5 bases from V and 6 bases from J, with 18 bases in between. The CDR3 is 15 amino acids. Germline V gene data show CDR1 as KGHDR and CDR2 as SFDVKD. The CDR3 loop reads CATSVGEGMANGYTF. The CDR3 bases are TGTGCCACCAGTGTAGGGGAGGGTATGGCCAATGGCTACACCTTC.

The chain links TRBV6-5 to TRBJ2-7; 7 nucleotides match TRBD2. Germline CDR1 MNHEY, CDR2 SVGAGI. The CDR3 runs 15 residues. V gave up 2 bases and J gave up 1 base; unmatched junction bases: 5. CDR3 sequence (DNA): TGTGCCAGCAGTTACGGGTCTAGCGGATCCTACGAGCAGTACTTC. Translating gives CASSYGSSGSYEQYF.

The chain couples TRBV29-1 to TRBJ1-1; D is perhaps TRBD1 (5 bases). Per the germline V gene, CDR1 is SQVTM and CDR2 is ANQGSEA. This CDR3 is 15 amino acids long. CDR3 region: CTSGADLVMNTEAFF. The CDR3 DNA reads as TGCACCAGCGGGGCCGACCTAGTAATGAACACTGAAGCTTTCTTT. The full variable domain, completed using reference TRBV29-1 and TRBJ1-1, is SAVISQKPSRDICQRGTSLTIQCQVDSQVTMMFWYRQQPGQSLTLIATANQGSEATYESGFVIDKFPISRPNLTFSTLTVSNMSPEDSSIYLCTSGADLVMNTEAFFGQGTRLTVV.

The CDR3 spells CASSAGQVRTDTQYF. CDR3 DNA sequence: TGTGCCAGCAGCGCGGGACAGGTTCGCACAGATACGCAGTATTTT. The chain has TRBV5-4 and TRBJ2-3; TRBD1 agrees at 8 bases. Germline CDR1 is SGHNT and CDR2 is YYREEE (reference sequence). The CDR3 runs 15 residues. The V gene end was trimmed by 4 bases and the J gene end by 1 base; junction bases not matched to a gene: 5.